These T cell receptor beta chains were read from a single sample in a study of radiation and T cells in renal cell carcinoma. Method: immunoSEQ multiplex PCR; TCRdb's copy keeps in-frame clones and lacks some. The data contain 24,000 or so clones, roughly 64% of them singletons. Sequencing used tumor tissue, obtained from a patient whose treatment was nephrectomy without radiotherapy. These receptors came from a man between 35 and 55 years old with renal cell carcinoma. CDR3s leave out the opening cysteine and the closing phenylalanine or tryptophan.

J gene	V gene	CDR3 protein
TRBJ2-7	TRBV15	ATSRDYYEQY
TRBJ1-1	TRBV11-2	ASSLQTGTAWAF
TRBJ1-4	TRBV7-9	ASSGGVREPEKLF
TRBJ1-6	TRBV5-1	ASSSGQALQALH
TRBJ1-3	TRBV5-4	ASSLGPTGVTGNTIY
TRBJ2-2	TRBV28	ASRSQGASNTGELF
TRBJ1-4	TRBV9	ARGCRGEKLF
TRBJ2-3	TRBV5-1	ASSPYRETDTQY
TRBJ1-2	TRBV28	ASSQGSGYT
TRBJ2-5	TRBV10-3	AISARADETQY
TRBJ2-3	TRBV4-2	ASSPTGGAADTQY
TRBJ1-1	TRBV7-9	ASSPLGRGTEAF
TRBJ2-7	TRBV7-2	ASSPSYEQY
TRBJ2-2	TRBV11-3	ASSRGQGRTGELF
TRBJ2-2	TRBV7-2	ASSTRDSRGELF
TRBJ1-3	TRBV5-1	ASSSESGNTIY
TRBJ2-4	TRBV18	ASSPTGTKNIQY
TRBJ1-2	TRBV19	ASSITAGNYGYT
TRBJ1-4	TRBV7-9	ASSFDEKLF
TRBJ1-6	TRBV4-3	ASSQDRQGRNSPLH